This T cell receptor beta chain was captured by sequencing in a study of blood T cell repertoires in COVID-19. The CDR3 is made up of 15 amino acids. J gave up 3 bases and V 4 bases, and 5 bases lay outside the gene matches. Germline lookup yields CDR1 KGHSH and CDR2 LQKENI. This table comes from immunoSEQ multiplex PCR, and its TCRdb copy is limited to in-frame clones, with some not included. The sample includes 150,000 to 200,000 clones, roughly 80% of them seen just once. The rearrangement joins TRBV18 to TRBJ1-4, with 7 bases fitting TRBD1. What was sequenced was PBMCs or T cells enriched from blood (not recorded which). This receptor was identified in a woman aged 55-75 years who had recovered from COVID-19. CDR3 DNA: TGTGCCAGCTCACTGGGGACAGATGCTAATGAAAAACTGTTTTTT. This gives the protein CASSLGTDANEKLFF.